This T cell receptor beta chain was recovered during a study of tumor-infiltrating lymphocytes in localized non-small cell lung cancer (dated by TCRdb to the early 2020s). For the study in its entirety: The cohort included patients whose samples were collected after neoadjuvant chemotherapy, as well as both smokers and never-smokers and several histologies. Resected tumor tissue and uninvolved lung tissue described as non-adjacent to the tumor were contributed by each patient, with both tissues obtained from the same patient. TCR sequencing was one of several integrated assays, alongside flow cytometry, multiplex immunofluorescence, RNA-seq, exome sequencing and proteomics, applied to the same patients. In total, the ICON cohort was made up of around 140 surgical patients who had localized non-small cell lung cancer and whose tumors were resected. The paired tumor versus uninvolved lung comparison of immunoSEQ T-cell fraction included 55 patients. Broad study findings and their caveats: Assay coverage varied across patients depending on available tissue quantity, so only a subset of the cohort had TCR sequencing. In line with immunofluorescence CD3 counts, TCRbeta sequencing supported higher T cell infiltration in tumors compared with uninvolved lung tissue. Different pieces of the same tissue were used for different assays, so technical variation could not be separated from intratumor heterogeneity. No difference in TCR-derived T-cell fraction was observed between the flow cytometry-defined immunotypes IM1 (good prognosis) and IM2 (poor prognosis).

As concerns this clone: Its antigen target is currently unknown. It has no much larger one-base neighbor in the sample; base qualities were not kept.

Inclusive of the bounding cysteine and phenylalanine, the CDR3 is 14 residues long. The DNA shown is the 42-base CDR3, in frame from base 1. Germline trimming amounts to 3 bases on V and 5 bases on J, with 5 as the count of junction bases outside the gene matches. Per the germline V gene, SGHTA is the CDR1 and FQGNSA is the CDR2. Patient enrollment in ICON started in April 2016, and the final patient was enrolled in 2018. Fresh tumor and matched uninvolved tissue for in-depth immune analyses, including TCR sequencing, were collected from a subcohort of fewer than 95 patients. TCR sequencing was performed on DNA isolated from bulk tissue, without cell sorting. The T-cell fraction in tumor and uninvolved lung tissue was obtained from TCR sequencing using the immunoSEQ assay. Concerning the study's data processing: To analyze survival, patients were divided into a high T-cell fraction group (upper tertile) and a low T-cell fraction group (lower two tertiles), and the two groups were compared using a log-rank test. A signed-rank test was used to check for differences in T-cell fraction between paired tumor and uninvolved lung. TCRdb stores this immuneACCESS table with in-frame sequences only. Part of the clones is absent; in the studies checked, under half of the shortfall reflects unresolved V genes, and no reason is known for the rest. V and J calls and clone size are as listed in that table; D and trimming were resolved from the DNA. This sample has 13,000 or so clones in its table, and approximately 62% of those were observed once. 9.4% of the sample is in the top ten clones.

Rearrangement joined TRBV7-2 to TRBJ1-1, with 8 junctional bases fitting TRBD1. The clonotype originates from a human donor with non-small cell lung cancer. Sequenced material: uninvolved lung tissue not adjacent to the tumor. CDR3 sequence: CASSFMQGATEAFF. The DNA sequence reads TGTGCCAGCAGCTTTATGCAGGGGGCGACTGAAGCTTTCTTT.